This T cell receptor (beta chain) was sequenced during a study of response to subunit inactivated influenza vaccine. General study points: Authors suggested seasonal influenza vaccinations each recruit few new T cells.

TCRdb ran MiXCR on the RT-PCR reads and lists one entry per CDR3 protein. The sample has around 750,000 distinct CDR3 sequences; about 20% are singletons. This clonotype was recorded at least ten times. Its antigen is still unknown. Trimming removed 0 bases from V and 5 bases from J; junction bases left unmatched: 3. The CDR3 consists of 14 residues. The germline V gene encodes CDR1 SGHRS and CDR2 YFSETQ. The material sequenced was PBMCs from blood, taken 5 to 6 days after vaccination. This clonotype originated in a man in his fifties who received an inactivated influenza vaccine. V is TRBV5-1 and J is TRBJ2-5; 8 nucleotides align to TRBD1. CDR3 coding DNA: TGCGCCAGCAGCTTGGGGACAGGGAGTGAGACCCAGTACTTC. It is translated as CASSLGTGSETQYF.